This T cell receptor (beta chain) was retrieved from a study of blood T cell repertoires in COVID-19. Across the study: From the United States, Italy and Spain came samples of acute and convalescent COVID-19.

Only one count was recorded for this clone. Assignment of participants to cohorts was predicated upon participant-reported clinical history. The protocol was immunoSEQ multiplex PCR, while the TCRdb copy is restricted to in-frame clones and leaves out a portion. The sample includes 300,000 to 400,000 clones, roughly 88% of them seen just once. The sample consisted of PBMCs or T cells enriched from blood (not recorded which). The TCR was taken from a woman in her twenties or thirties with acute COVID-19.

The CDR3 bases are TGTGCCAGCAGCTTCGCAGGGGGTGGCTATGGCTACACCTTC. This translates into CASSFAGGGYGYTF. V usage is TRBV7-9 and J usage is TRBJ1-2; 7 bases align to TRBD1. The CDR3 totals 14 residues. Trimming removed 3 bases from V and 4 bases from J; junction bases left unmatched: 5. Germline V lookup: CDR1 SEHNR, CDR2 FQNEAQ (reference sequence). Full variable domain (outside the CDR3, taken from reference TRBV7-9 and TRBJ1-2): DTGVSQNPRHKITKRGQNVTFRCDPISEHNRLYWYRQTLGQGPEFLTYFQNEAQLEKSRLLSDRFSAERPKGSFSTLEIQRTEQGDSAMYLCASSFAGGGYGYTFGSGTRLTVV.